This is a list of T cell receptor beta chains from one sample in a study of blood T cell repertoires in COVID-19. Measured with immunoSEQ multiplex PCR; TCRdb has only the in-frame clones, and not every one. The sample has nearly 50,000 clones; approximately 84% are singletons. Sequencing was done on a sample of peripheral blood. The receptors come from a woman of 80 years or more with COVID-19, enrolled during active disease. The CDR3 runs from the conserved cysteine through the conserved F or W. The D gene is left open where the match is weak. Rows may omit the clone size; those that give it use once, few, many or a size class.

TRBJ2-7 . TRBD2 TRBV28 TGTGCCAGCAGTCCCGGGACTAGGAACTACGAGCAGTACTTC CASSPGTRNYEQYF
TRBJ1-2 . . TRBV6-5 TGTGCCAGCACCCAGACACGGAACTATGGCTACACCTTC CASTQTRNYGYTF
TRBJ1-5 . . TRBV9 TGTGCCAGCAGCGTAGGAAGCGGTATCCAGCCCCAGCATTTT CASSVGSGIQPQHF
TRBJ2-5 . . TRBV4-1 TGCGCCAGCAGCCCTCTGGAGTTGGAGACCCAGTACTTC CASSPLELETQYF
TRBJ1-5 . . TRBV6-1 TGTGCCAGCAGTGAAATAATGACACCGAGCAATCAGCCCCAGCATTTT CASSEIMTPSNQPQHF
TRBJ2-3 . TRBD1 TRBV9 TGTGCCAGCAGCCTTCGGACAGGGCCAGATACGCAGTATTTT CASSLRTGPDTQYF
TRBJ2-3 . . TRBV5-8 TGTGCCAGCAGCTTAGCCCAGGGTTTGGGGACAGATACGCAGTATTTT CASSLAQGLGTDTQYF
TRBJ2-2 . TRBD1 TRBV5-1 TGCGCCAGCAGCAAACAGGGGGCTAACACCGGGGAGCTGTTTTTT CASSKQGANTGELFF
TRBJ2-7 . TRBD1 TRBV2 TGTGCCAGCAAGGGTGGGGGACAGGGGTTTGAGCAGTACTTC CASKGGGQGFEQYF
TRBJ1-1 . . TRBV6-1 TGTGCCAGCAGTGAGCGCCAGGGCACTGAAGCTTTCTTT CASSERQGTEAFF
TRBJ2-2 . . TRBV10-2 TGCGCCAGCAGGAGGACCGACAGTGTCACCGGGGAGCTGTTTTTT CASRRTDSVTGELFF
TRBJ1-5 . TRBD1 TRBV6-5 TGTGCCAGCAGTTCCTTGACAGGGCGGAGCAATCAGCCCCAGCATTTT CASSSLTGRSNQPQHF
TRBJ1-4 few . TRBV11-2 TGTGCCAGCAGCTCCAGGACCGGGGTGGAAAAACTGTTTTTT CASSSRTGVEKLFF
TRBJ1-5 . TRBD1 TRBV5-1 TGCGCCAGCAGTCAACAGGGGGGGAATCAGCCCCAGCATTTT CASSQQGGNQPQHF
TRBJ2-3 . TRBD2 TRBV6-2/TRBV6-3 TGTGCCAGCAGTTCGAGCGGGAGGGCCAGGACAGATACGCAGTATTTT CASSSSGRARTDTQYF
TRBJ2-7 . . TRBV27 TGTGCCAGCAGTACTTGGGGCGGCTCCTACGAGCAGTACTTC CASSTWGGSYEQYF
TRBJ1-1 . TRBD1 TRBV6-5 TGTGCCAGCAGTTACTCTCGGGTCGGGACAGGGGATTCGGCTTTCTTT CASSYSRVGTGDSAFF
TRBJ2-1 . . TRBV10-1 TGCGCCAGCAGTGACCCCGTGTACAATGAGCAGTTCTTC CASSDPVYNEQFF
TRBJ2-6 . . TRBV27 TGTGCCAGCAGTCCGACGAGGAGTGGGGCCAACGTCCTGACTTTC CASSPTRSGANVLTF
TRBJ1-3 . . TRBV7-6 TGTGCCAGCAGCTCGGTCGGAAACACCATATATTTT CASSSVGNTIYF
TRBJ2-7 . . TRBV21-1 TGTGCCAGCAACCTGACTAGCGGGAGACACGAGCAGTACTTC CASNLTSGRHEQYF
TRBJ1-5 . . TRBV7-9 TGTGCCAGCAGCAGGGGGGCCGAGGAGGGGAGTCAGCCCCAGCATTTT CASSRGAEEGSQPQHF
TRBJ2-3 . TRBD1 TRBV29-1 TGCAGCGTGGACCAGGGGGCCGGCACAGATACGCAGTATTTT CSVDQGAGTDTQYF
TRBJ2-6 once . TRBV7-9 TGTGCCAGCAGCTCCAGAAGCGTCGCTGGGGCCAACGTCCTGACTTTC CASSSRSVAGANVLTF